Listed here is a single TCR beta chain. Its target is not known. The sample originates from a study of beta chain features in type 1 diabetes. Broader study findings: Moderate but significant shortening of TCRB CDR3s was recorded in all four CD4+ subsets from Type 1 diabetes patients. Healthy donors had naive, central memory and Treg TCRB repertoires that appeared less similar than those seen among patients.

CDR3 size: 18 residues. V lost 5 bases, J lost 0 bases, and 20 bases lay in between. CDR1 SGHTA and CDR2 FQGNSA come from the germline V gene. The whole isolated RNA underwent reverse transcription, so sequencing captured expressed TCRB transcripts. Method: immunoSEQ multiplex PCR; TCRdb's copy keeps in-frame clones and lacks some. The sample lists about 240,000 clones, around 13% seen once, with roughly 0.019% in the top ten. Sequenced: naive CD4+ T cells from blood. The chain has TRBV7-2 and TRBJ2-1; maybe TRBD2 (7 bases). This receptor was obtained from a man aged 25 to 45 with type 1 diabetes. CDR3 in amino acids: CASSRVGGGGHSYNEQFF. The DNA for the CDR3 is TGTGCCAGCAGCCGAGTGGGCGGGGGCGGTCACTCCTACAATGAGCAGTTCTTC.